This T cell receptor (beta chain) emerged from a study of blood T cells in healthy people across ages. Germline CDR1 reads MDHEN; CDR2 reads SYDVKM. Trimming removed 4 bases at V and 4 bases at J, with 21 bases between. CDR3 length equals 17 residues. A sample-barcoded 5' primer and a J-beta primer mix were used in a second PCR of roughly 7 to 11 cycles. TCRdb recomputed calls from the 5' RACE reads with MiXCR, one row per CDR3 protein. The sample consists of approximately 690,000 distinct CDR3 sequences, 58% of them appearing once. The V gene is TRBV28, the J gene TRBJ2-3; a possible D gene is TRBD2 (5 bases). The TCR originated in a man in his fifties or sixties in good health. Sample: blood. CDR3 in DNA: TGTGCCAGCAGTTCCGACTACAGTGTAGGTCGCGCAGATACGCAGTATTTT. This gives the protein CASSSDYSVGRADTQYF.